The T cell receptor beta chain described here comes from a study of blood T cells in healthy people across ages. The ends were cut back, 5 bases at V and 2 bases at J, with 14 bases in the middle. The CDR3 runs 15 residues. Germline V gene data show CDR1 as SGHDT and CDR2 as YYEEEE. A second PCR, run for about 7 to 11 cycles, used a sample-barcoded 5' primer plus a J-beta primer mix. Every cDNA molecule bore a tag from a template-switch adaptor containing 12 random nucleotides. TCRdb analysed the 5' RACE reads with MiXCR anew, one entry per CDR3 protein. The sample has about 720,000 distinct CDR3 sequences, roughly 25% seen once. This sample also appeared in a second study, on T cells of mothers and their children. That paper notes: At around 1.5 ug per 15 ul, all of the extracted RNA went into cDNA synthesis. Each mother gave over 8.5 million TCR beta CDR3 reads; each child, about 2.8 million.

This receptor was taken from a boy aged 5-17 years in good health. This chain joins TRBV5-6 and TRBJ1-3, with D maybe TRBD1 (6 bases). Material for sequencing was blood. DNA of the CDR3: TGTGCCAGCAGTTTCGGTCGGGGGCCTGGAAACACCATATATTTT. Translated, it gives CASSFGRGPGNTIYF.